This TCR beta chain appears in the sequencing data of a study of blood T cell repertoires in COVID-19 (dated by TCRdb to 2019 to 2021). As for the study more broadly: The collaborator samples originated in the United States, Italy and Spain and spanned the acute and convalescent phases of COVID-19. The material from the prospective study consisted of cDNA or gDNA derived from T cells, B-cell-depleted T cells, or PBMCs. The dataset comprised deeply sampled blood TCRbeta repertoires from subjects exposed to, actively infected with, or recovered from COVID-19. A freely available public database, intended as a resource for researchers studying the immune response to SARS-CoV-2, is where the repertoires were released. The samples were drawn from two sources: the first 160 participants of the ongoing ImmuneRACE study, and 1,000 to 1,500 subjects contributed by 6 global collaborators. Sample metadata almost always included a de-identified subject ID, COVID-19 status, age in years and sex. HLA class I and class II types, where available, came from metadata supplied by the sample provider rather than from assay-based typing.

Participants in the prospective study were enrolled through a virtual design, were aged 18 to 89 years, and lived in under 25 United States geographic areas. To assign participants to cohorts, the prospective study relied on clinical history that participants themselves reported in a screening survey and a study questionnaire. Mobile phlebotomists in the prospective study collected whole blood, serum and a nasopharyngeal or oropharyngeal swab from every participant. Additional blood draws and questionnaires over an approximately two-month period could optionally be provided by prospective study participants. Prospective study blood samples were shipped either frozen or at room temperature before DNA extraction. The paper as a whole reports these results and caveats: The quantity of clinical and demographic metadata differed by source and by participant and was supplied without curation.

TCRbeta CDR3 regions were amplified from genomic DNA using the immunoSEQ Assay, a bias-controlled multiplex PCR. Per the authors' processing: Within the assay, amplification of reference gene primers was used to estimate how many nucleated cells each sample contained. To quantify the absolute abundance of each unique TCRbeta CDR3 rearrangement, sequence reads were collapsed and filtered. Productive Simpson clonality was computed per sample as the square root of Simpson's diversity index over productive rearrangements. The immuneACCESS repertoire file appears here via TCRdb, limited to in-frame rearrangements. These files lack a portion of the clones; in checked studies, under half of the deficit traces to unresolved V genes, and the cause of the others is not known. V and J calls and clone size come straight from that table; D and trimming were deduced from the DNA. The sample records approximately 210,000 clones, about 86% of which are singletons. Of the sample, roughly 15% is held by the ten largest clones.

In the case of this clone: Its target antigen remains unknown. It has no much larger one-base neighbor in the sample; base qualities were not kept.

The germline V gene provides CDR1 SGHRS and CDR2 YFSETQ. The CDR3 measures 14 amino acids from cysteine to phenylalanine. Only the CDR3 region is kept as DNA, spanning 42 bases read in frame from base 1. At the junction V is shortened by 1 base and J by 4 bases, with 12 bases in between. The TCR comes from a woman aged 50 to 60 with acute COVID-19. The chain was built from TRBV5-1 and TRBJ2-7, with TRBD1 as a weak D call on 6 bases. The sample comprised PBMCs or T cells enriched from blood (not recorded which). The sequence in DNA is TGCGCCAGCAGCTTGTCTGGGGGCAGGTACGAGCAGTACTTC. It is translated as CASSLSGGRYEQYF.